Here is one T cell receptor beta chain with its context. The data were obtained in a study of control samples from healthy donors and cancer patients. Germline loops: CDR1 SQVTM, CDR2 ANQGSEA. V lost 5 bases to trimming and J lost 4 bases, with 21 bases between them. The CDR3 covers 16 residues. Clones were read by immunoSEQ multiplex PCR, and TCRdb kept only the in-frame ones, dropping some. Of more than 100,000 clones in the sample, approximately 93% were seen once. Material for sequencing was blood. This clonotype originated in a woman aged 18-35 years in good health. The rearrangement links TRBV29-1 to TRBJ1-3, with D possibly TRBD1 on 5 matching bases. CDR3 amino acids: CSVKKGPHGGGNTIYF. The CDR3, as DNA: TGCAGCGTTAAGAAGGGACCCCATGGCGGGGGAAACACCATATATTTT.